The entry below gives a single T cell receptor (beta chain) sequence along with its context. Antigen unknown. Genomic DNA templated the TCR beta VDJ and CDR3 profiling. MiXCR, applied by TCRdb to the reads, yields one record per CDR3 protein. This table has hundreds of thousands of distinct CDR3 sequences, roughly 50% appearing once. After removal of 5 bases from V and 6 bases from J, the junction contained 6 bases not matched to a gene. The CDR3 extends over 15 amino acids. Germline loops: CDR1 SEHNR, CDR2 FQNEAQ (reference sequence). All sequencing subjects had displayed CD8+CD57+ cell expansion on flow cytometry. Acquired aplastic anemia of severe grade affected all patients. The record originates from a study of CD8+CD57+ T cells in acquired aplastic anemia. Overall study results and limits: Patients and controls were found to share twenty-nine CD8+ CDR3 sequences.

This chain uses TRBV7-9 with TRBJ2-1, with 11 bases lining up with TRBD1. The sequence came from a human donor with aplastic anemia. The sample was sorted CD4+, CD8+, or CD8+CD57+ T cells (not recorded which) from PBMCs. The CDR3 nucleotides are TGTGCCAGCAGCGGGCTTGGGACAGGGGGCAATGAGCAGTTCTTC. Amino acid sequence: CASSGLGTGGNEQFF.